The 25 T cell receptor beta chains below come from one sample, sequenced in a study of graft-versus-host responses after intestinal transplantation. Their antigens remain unidentified. Method: immunoSEQ multiplex PCR; TCRdb's copy keeps in-frame clones and lacks some. The sample lists 75,000 to 95,000 clones, approximately 90% occurring once. The starting material was unstimulated CD4+ T cells sorted from spleen or lymph node cells, obtained before transplant. These receptors originate from a human donor who was the organ donor for an intestinal transplant.

This chain joins TRBV19 and TRBJ2-5; TRBD1 might be the D (6 bases). The CDR3 is 14 residues long. The V end lost 3 bases, the J end lost 0 bases, and 8 bases lay between the germline ends. Germline V gene lookup returns CDR1 LNHDA and CDR2 SQIVND (reference sequence). The CDR3, as DNA: TGTGCCAGTAGTATCGGACAGTACCAAGAGACCCAGTACTTC. Protein product: CASSIGQYQETQYF.

V usage is TRBV6-5 and J usage is TRBJ2-7, with D unclear. The CDR3 contains 14 residues. V shed 0 bases and J shed 9 bases, with 15 bases lying between them. Looked up from germline, CDR1 is MNHEY and CDR2 is SVGAGI. The CDR3 nucleotides are TGTGCCAGCAGTTACTCGTTTCGCCGTGAGGCGCAGTACTTC. This codes for CASSYSFRREAQYF.

The V and J genes are TRBV7-2 and TRBJ2-7, with 9 nucleotides matching TRBD2. The CDR3 contains 16 residues. From germline, CDR1 is SGHTA and CDR2 FQGNSA. J lost 1 base, V lost 0 bases, and 4 bases had no gene match. The CDR3 is CASSLATSGLSYEQYF. In DNA, the CDR3 is TGTGCCAGCAGCTTAGCGACTAGCGGACTATCCTACGAGCAGTACTTC.

The CDR3 sequence is CASSQSGGYEQYF. In DNA, the CDR3 is TGCGCCAGCAGCCAGTCGGGGGGTTACGAGCAGTACTTC. This sequence joins TRBV4-1 and TRBJ2-7, with 7 bases aligning to TRBD2. With 3 bases clipped from V and 4 bases from J, the junction kept 3 bases outside the gene matches. This CDR3 has 13 residues. Germline V gene sequence: CDR1 MGHRA, CDR2 YSYEKL.

This chain uses TRBV5-1 with TRBJ1-1; 7 nucleotides line up with TRBD1. The length of the CDR3 is 15 residues. V gave up 4 bases and J gave up 1 base; unmatched junction bases: 7. The germline CDR1 and CDR2 sequences are SGHRS and YFSETQ. DNA for the CDR3: TGCGCCAGCAGCCCAAGGACAGGACAGAACACTGAAGCTTTCTTT. Its translation: CASSPRTGQNTEAFF.

The V and J genes are TRBV28 and TRBJ1-1; maybe TRBD1 (5 bases). Trimming removed 2 bases at V and 7 bases at J, with 14 bases between. The germline V gene encodes CDR1 MDHEN and CDR2 SYDVKM. This CDR3 comprises 14 residues. CDR3 coding DNA: TGTGCCAGCAGTTTAATTGGGACTCTCTTTGAAGCTTTCTTT. Protein sequence: CASSLIGTLFEAFF.

In DNA form, the CDR3 reads TGTGCCAGCAGTGAACGGGGGGGTGAGCTTCCCAATCAGCCCCAGCATTTT. Its protein is CASSERGGELPNQPQHF. The chain combines TRBV2 with TRBJ1-5, with D perhaps matching TRBD1 (5 bases). Germline-derived CDR1 and CDR2 are SNHLY and FYNNEI. The germline V and J ends were trimmed by 2 bases and 3 bases, with 17 bases remaining between them. This CDR3 spans 17 amino acids.

The J gene is TRBJ2-3, the V gene TRBV6-5; D is undetermined. V was trimmed by 2 bases and J by 0 bases, leaving 6 bases between them. Germline CDR1 and CDR2: MNHEY and SVGAGI. The CDR3 totals 14 residues. CDR3 in amino acids: CASSYRISTDTQYF. The CDR3 DNA reads TGTGCCAGCAGTTACCGTATAAGCACAGATACGCAGTATTTT.

The chain carries TRBV19 and TRBJ1-2; D unresolved. The CDR3 runs to 16 residues. Germline V gives CDR1 LNHDA, CDR2 SQIVND (reference sequence). V lost 3 bases to trimming and J lost 2 bases, with 16 bases between them. The CDR3 reads CASSIPRLRDNYGYTF. The CDR3 coding sequence is TGTGCCAGTAGTATCCCGAGACTCCGTGACAACTATGGCTACACCTTC.

This chain joins TRBV4-2 and TRBJ2-3, with TRBD1 identical over 8 bases. V lost 5 bases to trimming and J lost 2 bases; unmatched junction nucleotides: 9. CDR3 length equals 16 residues. CDR1 and CDR2 from the germline V gene are LGHNA and YNFKEQ. CDR3 amino acids: CASSKGTGTATDTQYF. CDR3 in DNA: TGTGCCAGCAGCAAAGGGACAGGCACCGCCACAGATACGCAGTATTTT.

The chain is built from TRBV18 and TRBJ2-5; tentatively, D is TRBD1 (6 bases). Gene TRBJ2-7 matches the end of the DNA better, so the J call may be wrong. The CDR3 totals 13 residues. Looked up from germline, CDR1 is KGHSH and CDR2 is LQKENI. The CDR3: CASSPRDTYEQYF. The CDR3 nucleotides are TGTGCCAGCTCACCCCGGGACACCTACGAGCAGTACTTC.

This rearrangement joins TRBV12-5 to TRBJ2-1; unclear D gene. Germline CDR1 reads LGHNT; CDR2 reads FRNRAP. V was trimmed by 3 bases and J by 6 bases, leaving 12 bases between them. This CDR3 spans 14 amino acids. CDR3 region: CASGFQSGVNEQFF. The CDR3, as DNA: TGTGCTAGTGGTTTTCAGTCTGGAGTCAATGAGCAGTTCTTC.

This rearrangement joins TRBV30 to TRBJ1-2; TRBD1 aligns across 9 bases. The V gene's germline CDR1 is GTSNPN and CDR2 SVGIG (reference sequence). Trimming at V came to 4 bases and at J to 7 bases, leaving 7 bases not matched to a gene. The CDR3 runs to 13 residues. DNA for the CDR3: TGTGCCTGGAAATGGGACAGGGAAAGTGGCTACACCTTC. As protein: CAWKWDRESGYTF.

This clone was counted a single time. The chain recombines TRBV6-1 with TRBJ1-4; maybe TRBD1 (5 bases). Per the germline V gene, CDR1 is MNHNS and CDR2 is SASEGT. V lost 4 bases to trimming and J lost 1 base, with 10 bases between them. There are 15 residues in the CDR3. The CDR3 here is CASSGARVTNEKLFF. As DNA, the CDR3 is TGTGCCAGCAGTGGGGCCAGGGTAACTAATGAAAAACTGTTTTTT.

The V call is TRBV9, the J call TRBJ1-2; 10 bases match TRBD1. The trim removed 3 bases at V and 5 bases at J, leaving 16 bases unmatched. Germline lookup yields CDR1 SGDLS and CDR2 YYNGEE. CDR3 length: 18 residues. The CDR3 here is CASSAGGGQGLPGYGYTF. CDR3 coding DNA: TGTGCCAGCAGCGCGGGGGGGGGACAGGGGTTGCCGGGGTATGGCTACACCTTC. Based on the CDR3 plus reference TRBV9 and TRBJ1-2, the full variable domain is DSGVTQTPKHLITATGQRVTLRCSPRSGDLSVYWYQQSLDQGLQFLIQYYNGEERAKGNILERFSAQQFPDLHSELNLSSLELGDSALYFCASSAGGGQGLPGYGYTFGSGTRLTVV.

The chain recombines TRBV2 with TRBJ1-2; tentative D call: TRBD1 (6 bases). This CDR3 region has 16 residues. Germline CDR1 and CDR2: SNHLY and FYNNEI. The V end was cut by 9 bases, the J end by 4 bases, with 24 bases between. The CDR3 is CARGRQVRGTPYGYTF. The CDR3 coding sequence is TGTGCCAGGGGGAGACAGGTCCGGGGTACACCCTATGGCTACACCTTC.

This clone was counted a single time. V and J are TRBV14 and TRBJ2-7; 10 nucleotides line up with TRBD2. The CDR3 loop spans 15 amino acids. Germline values: CDR1 SGHDN, CDR2 FVKESK. With V trimmed by 2 bases and J by 2 bases, 3 bases remained unmatched. CDR3 amino acids: CASSQLAGAPYEQYF. CDR3 in DNA: TGTGCCAGCAGCCAACTAGCGGGAGCCCCCTACGAGCAGTACTTC.

The genes are TRBV7-9 and TRBJ2-3, with a tentative D call TRBD2 (5 bases). The V gene's germline CDR1 is SEHNR and CDR2 FQNEAQ (reference sequence). The CDR3 spans 12 residues. Trimming left V 5 bases short and J 2 bases short, with 5 bases between. The CDR3 spells CASSRDTDTQYF. CDR3 coding DNA: TGTGCCAGCAGCCGGGACACAGATACGCAGTATTTT.

The chain recombines TRBV18 with TRBJ1-3; weak D call: TRBD1 (5 bases). Trimming removed 1 base from V and 2 bases from J, with 9 bases in between. This CDR3 is built from 15 residues. CDR1 is KGHSH and CDR2 is LQKENI in the germline V gene. CDR3 loop: CASSPRGKAGNTIYF. CDR3 nucleotide sequence: TGTGCCAGCTCACCACGGGGCAAAGCTGGAAACACCATATATTTT.

The CDR3 loop reads CASSPFGLSGTQYF. As DNA, the CDR3 is TGTGCCAGCAGCCCCTTCGGACTATCAGGGACGCAGTATTTT. This rearrangement joins TRBV4-2 to TRBJ2-3; weak D call: TRBD2 (6 bases). The germline CDR1 and CDR2 sequences are LGHNA and YNFKEQ. V was clipped by 4 bases and J by 9 bases, with 17 bases between them. The CDR3 runs 14 residues.

The chain couples TRBV5-1 to TRBJ2-7, with a tentative D call TRBD1 (5 bases). Deletions cut 5 bases from V and 4 bases from J, with 10 bases between. The CDR3 contains 12 residues. Looked up from germline, CDR1 is SGHRS and CDR2 is YFSETQ. For the CDR3, the DNA is TGCGCCAGCAGAGGGGCCTGGTACGAGCAGTACTTC. Translated: CASRGAWYEQYF.

The V call is TRBV11-1, the J call TRBJ2-3; tentatively, D is TRBD1 (5 bases). V lost 3 bases, J lost 4 bases, and 8 bases lay in between. This CDR3 region has 13 residues. Germline V gene sequence: CDR1 SGHAT, CDR2 FQDESV (reference sequence). This CDR3 is CASSLPGPDTQYF. The CDR3 nucleotides read TGTGCCAGCAGCTTGCCAGGGCCAGATACGCAGTATTTT.

The chain is built from TRBV19 and TRBJ2-2; D remains unclear. This CDR3 contains 10 residues. CDR1 and CDR2 (germline): LNHDA, SQIVND (reference sequence). With 5 bases removed from V and 11 bases from J, the gap between germline ends came to 6 bases. The DNA of the CDR3 is TGTGCCAGTAGTCTATTCGAGCTGTTTTTT. Translated: CASSLFELFF.

V is TRBV9 and J is TRBJ2-1, with 13 bases identical to TRBD2. The CDR3 runs to 18 residues. Germline-derived CDR1 and CDR2 are SGDLS and YYNGEE. V was clipped by 0 bases and J by 3 bases; unmatched bases: 6. CDR3 loop: CASSVAFGTSGIYNEQFF. The CDR3 nucleotides are TGTGCCAGCAGCGTAGCTTTTGGGACTAGCGGGATCTACAATGAGCAGTTCTTC.

The genes are TRBV16 and TRBJ1-5; D gene uncertain. In germline, CDR1 is KGHSY, CDR2 FQNENV. The CDR3 runs 14 residues. Trimming stripped 0 bases from V and 1 base from J, with 4 bases between. CDR3 DNA sequence: TGTGCCAGCAGCCAATCACAAAGCAATCAGCCCCAGCATTTT. It codes for CASSQSQSNQPQHF.